This T cell receptor beta chain is drawn from a study of cytomegalovirus exposure and HLA in healthy donors. Study summary: Genotyping of 430 or so donors showed that roughly 80% belonged to the Caucasian-associated ancestry cluster.

The study, taken as a whole, reports: In a later analysis, DRB1 alleles had the most associated TCRs; HLA-C alleles the fewest. TCR beta chain V- and J-gene trimming was linked, in a later analysis, to a missense variant in DCLRE1C.

A multiplex PCR was run with 60 Vbeta primers and 13 Jbeta primers. Measured with immunoSEQ multiplex PCR; TCRdb has only the in-frame clones, and not every one. The sample has about 120,000 clones, around 77% seen once. With 1 base removed from V and 0 bases from J, the gap between germline ends came to 16 bases. The CDR3 is made up of 18 amino acids. Germline V CDR1 and CDR2: MGHRA, YSYEKL. A few counts support this clone. Its antigen is still unknown. The sample carries other DNA sequences with the same CDR3. J is TRBJ1-3 and V is TRBV4-1; tentative D call: TRBD1 (5 bases). The receptor was isolated from a human donor in good health. What was sequenced was PBMCs. CDR3 sequence reads: CASSQAPPGGSSGNTIYF. Here the CDR3 DNA reads TGCGCCAGCAGCCAAGCCCCCCCCGGGGGGAGCTCTGGAAACACCATATATTTT.